This is a list of T cell receptor beta chains from one sample in a study of regulatory T cells in long-lasting Graves disease. TCRdb fed the multiplex PCR reads into MiXCR, producing one record per CDR3 protein. The repertoire holds fewer than 450,000 distinct CDR3 sequences, with approximately 16% as singletons. Another study also made use of these data, one on T cells in Graves' hyperthyroidism and ophthalmopathy.

This specimen consisted of peripheral blood mononuclear cells (PBMCs), obtained at new diagnosis, from a patient treated with antithyroid drugs. The receptors originated from a woman aged 40-49 years with Graves disease. Both conserved end residues are part of each CDR3. D genes are given only for firm matches. Part of the rows lack a size; the others show once, few, many or a class for expanded clones.

d_call: TRBD2; v_call: TRBV20-1; clone_size: many; j_call: TRBJ2-7; cdr3_aa: CSALSGTSSYEQYF; cdr3_nt: TGCAGTGCTCTTAGCGGGACTAGCTCCTACGAGCAGTACTTC
d_call: TRBD1; v_call: TRBV5-1; clone_size: few; j_call: TRBJ1-1; cdr3_aa: CASSLVGQGAEAFF; cdr3_nt: TGCGCCAGCAGCTTGGTGGGACAGGGGGCTGAAGCTTTCTTT
d_call: NA; v_call: TRBV12-3/TRBV12-4; clone_size: many; j_call: TRBJ1-1; cdr3_aa: CASSFSGDVGEAFF; cdr3_nt: TGTGCCAGCAGTTTCTCCGGGGACGTGGGTGAAGCTTTCTTT
d_call: NA; v_call: TRBV30; clone_size: few; j_call: TRBJ2-1; cdr3_aa: CAWSNGGNNEQFF; cdr3_nt: TGTGCCTGGAGTAACGGCGGAAACAATGAGCAGTTCTTC
d_call: TRBD2; v_call: TRBV11-2; clone_size: many; j_call: TRBJ2-2; cdr3_aa: CASSFRGAGGVNTGELFF; cdr3_nt: TGTGCCAGCAGCTTTCGTGGAGCGGGAGGAGTGAACACCGGGGAGCTGTTTTTT
d_call: TRBD2; v_call: TRBV12-3/TRBV12-4; clone_size: many; j_call: TRBJ2-7; cdr3_aa: CASSGEGTSGNHEQYF; cdr3_nt: TGTGCCAGCAGTGGGGAAGGGACTAGCGGGAATCACGAGCAGTACTTC
d_call: TRBD2; v_call: TRBV27; clone_size: many; j_call: TRBJ2-1; cdr3_aa: CASSPLAGGYNEQFF; cdr3_nt: TGTGCCAGCAGTCCCCTAGCGGGAGGCTACAATGAGCAGTTCTTC
d_call: NA; v_call: TRBV6-5; clone_size: few; j_call: TRBJ2-1; cdr3_aa: CASSYGWVAGVPYNEQFF; cdr3_nt: TGTGCCAGCAGTTACGGCTGGGTTGCAGGGGTACCCTACAATGAGCAGTTCTTC
d_call: TRBD1; v_call: TRBV27; clone_size: many; j_call: TRBJ1-2; cdr3_aa: CASSFRGTAGYTF; cdr3_nt: TGTGCCAGCAGTTTTAGGGGGACAGCCGGCTACACCTTC
d_call: NA; v_call: TRBV2; clone_size: many; j_call: TRBJ2-1; cdr3_aa: CASSDWDSGYNEQFF; cdr3_nt: TGTGCCAGCAGTGATTGGGATTCGGGCTACAATGAGCAGTTCTTC
d_call: TRBD1; v_call: TRBV12-3/TRBV12-4; clone_size: many; j_call: TRBJ2-7; cdr3_aa: CASSPRTGGGYEQYF; cdr3_nt: TGTGCCAGCAGCCCCAGGACAGGGGGTGGGTACGAGCAGTACTTC
d_call: NA; v_call: TRBV20-1; clone_size: many; j_call: TRBJ2-3; cdr3_aa: CSARDLGRVTDTQYF; cdr3_nt: TGCAGTGCTAGAGATCTCGGCAGGGTTACAGATACGCAGTATTTT
d_call: NA; v_call: TRBV30; clone_size: many; j_call: TRBJ2-1; cdr3_aa: CAWSVRGRTHNEQFF; cdr3_nt: TGTGCCTGGAGTGTACGGGGGCGGACACACAATGAGCAGTTCTTC
d_call: NA; v_call: TRBV20-1; clone_size: many; j_call: TRBJ2-3; cdr3_aa: CSARDRGASTDTQYF; cdr3_nt: TGCAGTGCTAGAGATCGCGGGGCCAGCACAGATACGCAGTATTTT
d_call: TRBD2; v_call: TRBV6-2/TRBV6-3; clone_size: NA; j_call: TRBJ2-1; cdr3_aa: CASSYIRLAGYNEQFF; cdr3_nt: TGTGCCAGCAGTTACATCAGACTAGCGGGTTACAATGAGCAGTTCTTC
d_call: NA; v_call: TRBV12-5; clone_size: many; j_call: TRBJ1-1; cdr3_aa: CASGLGAGRMNTEAFF; cdr3_nt: TGTGCTAGTGGTTTGGGGGCGGGACGGATGAACACTGAAGCTTTCTTT
d_call: NA; v_call: TRBV27; clone_size: many; j_call: TRBJ1-1; cdr3_aa: CASRLDQGNTEAFF; cdr3_nt: TGTGCCAGCAGGCTGGACCAGGGGAACACTGAAGCTTTCTTT
d_call: NA; v_call: TRBV4-2; clone_size: few; j_call: TRBJ2-7; cdr3_aa: CASRGIGGGSYEQYF; cdr3_nt: TGTGCCAGCAGGGGAATAGGGGGAGGATCCTACGAGCAGTACTTC
d_call: NA; v_call: TRBV14; clone_size: many; j_call: TRBJ2-2; cdr3_aa: CASSSGQNTGELFF; cdr3_nt: TGTGCCAGCAGCTCAGGACAGAACACCGGGGAGCTGTTTTTT
d_call: NA; v_call: TRBV20-1; clone_size: many; j_call: TRBJ1-1; cdr3_aa: CSARNPGSEAFF; cdr3_nt: TGCAGTGCTAGAAACCCGGGGTCTGAAGCTTTCTTT
d_call: NA; v_call: TRBV3-1; clone_size: few; j_call: TRBJ1-1; cdr3_aa: CASSPHREVGAFF; cdr3_nt: TGTGCCAGCAGCCCTCACAGGGAGGTCGGAGCTTTCTTT
d_call: NA; v_call: TRBV14; clone_size: many; j_call: TRBJ2-2; cdr3_aa: CASSQVQGPGELFF; cdr3_nt: TGTGCCAGCAGCCAAGTTCAGGGCCCCGGGGAGCTGTTTTTT
d_call: TRBD2; v_call: TRBV11-3; clone_size: many; j_call: TRBJ2-1; cdr3_aa: CASSLFEREFYNEQFF; cdr3_nt: TGTGCCAGCAGCTTATTTGAGCGGGAGTTCTACAATGAGCAGTTCTTC
d_call: NA; v_call: TRBV28; clone_size: many; j_call: TRBJ2-3; cdr3_aa: CASIHPGAEDTQYF; cdr3_nt: TGTGCCAGCATCCATCCGGGGGCGGAAGATACGCAGTATTTT
d_call: NA; v_call: TRBV24-1; clone_size: many; j_call: TRBJ1-5; cdr3_aa: CATSSSVTTNQPQHF; cdr3_nt: TGTGCCACCAGTAGCTCGGTGACCACCAATCAGCCCCAGCATTTT
d_call: TRBD1; v_call: TRBV4-1; clone_size: many; j_call: TRBJ2-5; cdr3_aa: CASSQGVGQGAETQYF; cdr3_nt: TGCGCCAGCAGCCAAGGGGTGGGACAGGGTGCGGAGACCCAGTACTTC
d_call: TRBD1; v_call: TRBV10-1; clone_size: NA; j_call: TRBJ2-2; cdr3_aa: CASSDGQGGKRSGELFF; cdr3_nt: TGCGCCAGCAGTGACGGACAGGGGGGAAAACGGTCCGGGGAGCTGTTTTTT
d_call: NA; v_call: TRBV15; clone_size: NA; j_call: TRBJ1-4; cdr3_aa: CATRGTLDEKLFF; cdr3_nt: TGTGCCACCAGGGGGACACTGGACGAAAAACTGTTTTTT
d_call: NA; v_call: TRBV27; clone_size: NA; j_call: TRBJ2-6; cdr3_aa: CASSLKGSEAPHSGANVLTF; cdr3_nt: TGTGCCAGCAGTTTAAAGGGGTCTGAGGCGCCTCACTCTGGGGCCAACGTCCTGACTTTC
d_call: NA; v_call: TRBV7-3; clone_size: many; j_call: TRBJ2-2; cdr3_aa: CASSVGWTGELFF; cdr3_nt: TGTGCCAGCAGCGTAGGATGGACCGGGGAGCTGTTTTTT
d_call: NA; v_call: TRBV11-2; clone_size: many; j_call: TRBJ2-7; cdr3_aa: CASSRGSRVYF; cdr3_nt: TGTGCCAGCAGCCGAGGGTCGAGAGTGTACTTC
d_call: TRBD2; v_call: TRBV7-3; clone_size: NA; j_call: TRBJ2-5; cdr3_aa: CASSFGTSGGETQYF; cdr3_nt: TGTGCCAGCAGCTTTGGGACTAGCGGGGGAGAGACCCAGTACTTC
d_call: TRBD1; v_call: TRBV7-9; clone_size: many; j_call: TRBJ2-3; cdr3_aa: CASSLGKRQGADTQYF; cdr3_nt: TGTGCCAGCAGCTTAGGAAAAAGACAGGGTGCAGATACGCAGTATTTT
d_call: TRBD1; v_call: TRBV2; clone_size: many; j_call: TRBJ1-3; cdr3_aa: CASRTGGGNTIYF; cdr3_nt: TGTGCCAGCCGAACAGGGGGAGGAAACACCATATATTTT
d_call: NA; v_call: TRBV11-3; clone_size: many; j_call: TRBJ2-7; cdr3_aa: CASSSDRYLREQYF; cdr3_nt: TGTGCCAGCAGCTCAGACAGGTATTTGAGGGAGCAGTACTTC
d_call: NA; v_call: TRBV5-4; clone_size: many; j_call: TRBJ1-1; cdr3_aa: CASSLSGEAFF; cdr3_nt: TGTGCCAGCAGCTTGTCCGGTGAAGCTTTCTTT
d_call: TRBD1; v_call: TRBV29-1; clone_size: many; j_call: TRBJ2-1; cdr3_aa: CSVGPQGGYEQFF; cdr3_nt: TGCAGCGTCGGTCCACAGGGGGGCTATGAGCAGTTCTTC
d_call: NA; v_call: TRBV14; clone_size: few; j_call: TRBJ1-6; cdr3_aa: CANSQVGSSYNSPLHF; cdr3_nt: TGTGCCAACAGCCAAGTCGGGAGCTCCTATAATTCACCCCTCCACTTT
d_call: TRBD2; v_call: TRBV7-3; clone_size: many; j_call: TRBJ2-2; cdr3_aa: CASSPDRVAGAGELFF; cdr3_nt: TGTGCCAGCAGCCCCGACCGGGTGGCGGGGGCCGGGGAGCTGTTTTTT
d_call: TRBD2; v_call: TRBV7-2; clone_size: many; j_call: TRBJ2-7; cdr3_aa: CASSWPGLAASYEQYF; cdr3_nt: TGTGCCAGCAGCTGGCCGGGACTAGCAGCCAGCTACGAGCAGTACTTC
d_call: NA; v_call: TRBV7-3; clone_size: few; j_call: TRBJ2-1; cdr3_aa: CASSLLVSGEQFF; cdr3_nt: TGTGCCAGCAGCTTGTTGGTGAGCGGTGAGCAGTTCTTC
d_call: NA; v_call: TRBV7-8; clone_size: NA; j_call: TRBJ2-5; cdr3_aa: CASSRRAAGETQYF; cdr3_nt: TGTGCCAGCAGCCGCCGGGCTGCGGGAGAGACCCAGTACTTC
d_call: NA; v_call: TRBV11-3; clone_size: many; j_call: TRBJ1-4; cdr3_aa: CASSQGGRTNEKLFF; cdr3_nt: TGTGCCAGCAGCCAGGGTGGGCGTACTAATGAAAAACTGTTTTTT
d_call: NA; v_call: TRBV15; clone_size: NA; j_call: TRBJ2-7; cdr3_aa: CATSRDRGTYEQYF; cdr3_nt: TGTGCCACCAGCAGAGACAGGGGAACCTACGAGCAGTACTTC
d_call: NA; v_call: TRBV29-1; clone_size: few; j_call: TRBJ2-1; cdr3_aa: CSVAGRLYNEQFF; cdr3_nt: TGCAGCGTCGCAGGGAGGCTTTACAATGAGCAGTTCTTC
d_call: TRBD2; v_call: TRBV3-1; clone_size: few; j_call: TRBJ2-1; cdr3_aa: CASSQDLGGGRALYNEQFF; cdr3_nt: TGTGCCAGCAGCCAAGATCTCGGAGGCGGGAGGGCCCTCTACAATGAGCAGTTCTTC
d_call: TRBD2; v_call: TRBV11-3; clone_size: few; j_call: TRBJ2-7; cdr3_aa: CASAGLAVSYEQYF; cdr3_nt: TGTGCCAGCGCAGGACTAGCGGTGTCCTACGAGCAGTACTTC
d_call: NA; v_call: TRBV28; clone_size: few; j_call: TRBJ1-5; cdr3_aa: CASSPLGGTNQPQHF; cdr3_nt: TGTGCCAGCAGTCCCCTAGGGGGTACCAATCAGCCCCAGCATTTT
d_call: TRBD1; v_call: TRBV19; clone_size: NA; j_call: TRBJ1-5; cdr3_aa: CASSMRSGQGENQPQHF; cdr3_nt: TGTGCCAGTAGTATGCGGTCGGGACAGGGGGAGAATCAGCCCCAGCATTTT
d_call: NA; v_call: TRBV10-3; clone_size: many; j_call: TRBJ2-7; cdr3_aa: CAISNSYEQYF; cdr3_nt: TGTGCCATCAGTAACTCCTACGAGCAGTACTTC
d_call: TRBD2; v_call: TRBV11-2; clone_size: many; j_call: TRBJ2-1; cdr3_aa: CASSLGRRESSYNEQFF; cdr3_nt: TGTGCCAGCAGCTTGGGACGGCGGGAGAGCTCCTACAATGAGCAGTTCTTC